These T cell receptor beta chains were read from a single sample in a study of T-cell memory formation after mild COVID-19. TCRdb re-derived calls from the 5' RACE reads in MiXCR, one entry per CDR3 protein. Of about half a million distinct CDR3 sequences listed, 18% are singletons. The sequencing input was PBMCs or a T cell subset sorted from them (not recorded which). The receptors shown here come from an adult woman who had mild COVID-19 (a few samples of this study predate the infection). Cell type and time point are not known. Each CDR3 is given with its conserved first and last residue. The D gene is left open where the match is weak. A row's size may be missing; if present it is once, few, many or a size class.

size	D	V	J	DNA	CDR3
-	TRBD2	TRBV27	TRBJ2-1	TGTGCCAGCAGTTTCCCCGGGACTAGCGGGTGGAATGAGCAGTTCTTC	CASSFPGTSGWNEQFF
few	TRBD1	TRBV9	TRBJ2-1	TGTGCCAGCAGCGCCCGACAGGGGGCTGGGGAGCAGTTCTTC	CASSARQGAGEQFF
few	-	TRBV4-1	TRBJ2-7	TGCGCCAGCAGCCAAGGCGATATTGCTCGCGAGCAGTACTTC	CASSQGDIAREQYF
-	-	TRBV12-5	TRBJ2-1	TGTGCTAGTGGTTTGGTACGGACAGAATACAATGAGCAGTTCTTC	CASGLVRTEYNEQFF
-	-	TRBV9	TRBJ2-5	TGTGCCAGCAGCCTGGGGTGGCTGCAAGAGACCCAGTACTTC	CASSLGWLQETQYF
once	-	TRBV5-1	TRBJ2-1	TGCGCCAGCAGCGCCCAGGGAGCCAATGAGCAGTTCTTC	CASSAQGANEQFF
few	-	TRBV4-3	TRBJ1-1	TGCGCCAGCAGCTCCCGTGATGTAGTGAACACTGAAGCTTTCTTT	CASSSRDVVNTEAFF
few	-	TRBV5-1	TRBJ2-5	TGCGCCAGCAGCCCCACAGTTCACCAAGAGACCCAGTACTTC	CASSPTVHQETQYF
few	TRBD1	TRBV6-5	TRBJ2-1	TGTGCCAGCAACTCAGGGGGTCGTGAGCAGTTCTTC	CASNSGGREQFF
few	TRBD1	TRBV12-3/TRBV12-4	TRBJ1-2	TGTGCCAGCAGTCCCACAGGGGCACTCAACCATGGCTACACCTTC	CASSPTGALNHGYTF
-	TRBD1	TRBV7-9	TRBJ2-3	TGTGCCAGCAGCTTAGCGACAGGGGGAAAAACGCATACGCAGTATTTT	CASSLATGGKTHTQYF
many	TRBD2	TRBV5-4	TRBJ2-7	TGTGCCAGCAGACCGGCCTCGGGGACTAGCGGGATCTACGAGCAGTACTTC	CASRPASGTSGIYEQYF
many	-	TRBV7-9	TRBJ2-5	TGTGCCAGCAGCTTAAGAGAAGTCCTCCTAGGCGGGGAGACCCAGTACTTC	CASSLREVLLGGETQYF
-	TRBD2	TRBV5-1	TRBJ2-1	TGCGCCAGCAGCTTGGAGGGTCTAGCGGGGACCCACAATGAGCAGTTCTTC	CASSLEGLAGTHNEQFF
few	-	TRBV12-3/TRBV12-4	TRBJ1-1	TGTGCCAGCAGTTTAGCACTAAGAGGGTGGGTGAACACTGAAGCTTTCTTT	CASSLALRGWVNTEAFF
few	TRBD1	TRBV12-3/TRBV12-4	TRBJ2-7	TGTGCCAGCAGTTTAGCGCGGACAGGTTACGGCTACGAGCAGTACTTC	CASSLARTGYGYEQYF
few	TRBD2	TRBV19	TRBJ2-2	TGTGCCAGTATTCCTCGTGCTAGCGGGGTAAACACCGGGGAGCTGTTTTTT	CASIPRASGVNTGELFF
-	-	TRBV19	TRBJ1-4	TGTGCCAGTAGCCCAGGACAGCTTCCAACTAATGAAAAACTGTTTTTT	CASSPGQLPTNEKLFF
few	TRBD1	TRBV20-1	TRBJ2-7	TGCAGTGCTGAATTGGGACAGGCCTACGAGCAGTACTTC	CSAELGQAYEQYF
few	-	TRBV18	TRBJ2-3	TGTGCCAGCTCACCGACGGCGGGGGCAACATCAGATACGCAGTATTTT	CASSPTAGATSDTQYF
-	TRBD2	TRBV6-5	TRBJ2-5	TGTGCCAGCAGAGGGGGACTAGCGGGGCAAGAGACCCAGTACTTC	CASRGGLAGQETQYF
-	TRBD2	TRBV7-9	TRBJ2-7	TGTGCCAGCAGCTTAGGGAAGCGGGATGAGCAGTACTTC	CASSLGKRDEQYF
-	TRBD1	TRBV3-1	TRBJ1-5	TGTGCCAGCAGCCACACCGGGACAGGTATCAATCAGCCCCAGCATTTT	CASSHTGTGINQPQHF
few	-	TRBV20-1	TRBJ2-2	TGCAGTGCTAGACGTGGTGACTACCCAAACACCGGGGAGCTGTTTTTT	CSARRGDYPNTGELFF
few	-	TRBV5-1	TRBJ1-1	TGCGCCAGCAGTGTGGATCTGGGTACTGAAGCTTTCTTT	CASSVDLGTEAFF
-	-	TRBV24-1	TRBJ2-5	TGTGCCACCAGTGATTTCAGTGCGGAGACCCAGTACTTC	CATSDFSAETQYF
-	-	TRBV10-3	TRBJ2-3	TGTGCCATCAGTGAGTCCGGGGCTAGCACAGATACGCAGTATTTT	CAISESGASTDTQYF
few	-	TRBV7-9	TRBJ2-7	TGTGCCAGCAGCCCAGGGCCCGAGGTATCCTACGAGCAGTACTTC	CASSPGPEVSYEQYF
few	-	TRBV3-1	TRBJ2-6	TGTGCCAGCAGCCAGGATGGGGTGGGGGCCAACGTCCTGACTTTC	CASSQDGVGANVLTF
-	TRBD1	TRBV11-1	TRBJ2-1	TGTGCCAGCAGCCCGGGGACAGGGGAACTTTACAATGAGCAGTTCTTC	CASSPGTGELYNEQFF
few	-	TRBV9	TRBJ2-2	TGTGCCAGCAGCGCACCACAGGGACCCACTGGCACCGGGGAGCTGTTTTTT	CASSAPQGPTGTGELFF
-	TRBD1	TRBV7-8	TRBJ2-5	TGTGCCAGCAGCCCGTACGACAGGGACGGAGAGACCCAGTACTTC	CASSPYDRDGETQYF
-	TRBD1	TRBV24-1	TRBJ2-2	TGTGCCACCAGGGAGACAGGGCTCACCGGGGAGCTGTTTTTT	CATRETGLTGELFF
-	-	TRBV5-1	TRBJ2-7	TGCGACAGCAGCCCCCGTGGGGCCGCCGACTTGGAGCAGTACTTC	CDSSPRGAADLEQYF
few	TRBD2	TRBV20-1	TRBJ2-2	TGCAGTGCTCCGACTAGCGGGGAGTCGGGAGCCGGGGAGCTGTTTTTT	CSAPTSGESGAGELFF
few	-	TRBV5-1	TRBJ2-1	TGCGCCAGCAGCCCCCGGATGCGCTCCTACAATGAGCAGTTCTTC	CASSPRMRSYNEQFF
-	TRBD1	TRBV5-4	TRBJ2-3	TGTGCCAGCAGCTTGGGGGGACAGGGGGCCCGAGATACGCAGTATTTT	CASSLGGQGARDTQYF
few	-	TRBV30	TRBJ2-2	TGTGCCTGGAATTTGGCTCCGGCCGGGGAGCTGTTTTTT	CAWNLAPAGELFF
-	-	TRBV27	TRBJ2-6	TGTGCCAGCAGTTCTGGTGACTCTGGGGCCAACGTCCTGACTTTC	CASSSGDSGANVLTF
-	TRBD2	TRBV4-3	TRBJ2-3	TGCGCCAGCAGCCAAGAGGCGGGAGTCACAGATACGCAGTATTTT	CASSQEAGVTDTQYF
few	TRBD1	TRBV12-3/TRBV12-4	TRBJ2-7	TGTGCCAGCAGTCGACAGGGAGAAGAGCAGTACTTC	CASSRQGEEQYF
few	TRBD2	TRBV12-3/TRBV12-4	TRBJ2-3	TGTGCCAGCAGTTTAGTAGGGGAGGGTGCAGATACGCAGTATTTT	CASSLVGEGADTQYF
-	-	TRBV12-3/TRBV12-4	TRBJ2-3	TGTGCCAGCAGTCTCTCGGGGAAGACGCAGTATTTT	CASSLSGKTQYF
few	-	TRBV27	TRBJ2-7	TGTGCCAGCAGCCCTCCCGGCCAGGTTGAGCAGTACTTC	CASSPPGQVEQYF
few	-	TRBV20-1	TRBJ1-1	TGCAGTGCCGCGGACACTGAAGCTTTCTTT	CSAADTEAFF
-	TRBD1	TRBV7-8	TRBJ2-2	TGTGCCAGCGCCCGGACAGGGTCATCCGGGGAGCTGTTTTTT	CASARTGSSGELFF
few	-	TRBV5-1	TRBJ1-1	TGCGCCAGCAGCCCCGGCCATGGTGACACTGAAGCTTTCTTT	CASSPGHGDTEAFF
few	-	TRBV29-1	TRBJ1-2	TGCAGCGTTGAGGAGGGAAGCTATGGCTACACCTTC	CSVEEGSYGYTF